This T cell receptor (beta chain) was observed in a study of blood T cell repertoires in COVID-19. Study background: PBMCs, B-cell-depleted T cells, or T cells were the source of the cDNA or gDNA that made up the material.

In the original processing: Using reference gene primer amplification, nucleated cell counts were estimated. Data came from immunoSEQ multiplex PCR; TCRdb stores just in-frame clones and leaves some out. The V and J calls and clone size were taken over from that table, and D and trimming were inferred from the DNA. This sample carries fewer than 200,000 clones, approximately 84% of them seen once, and the ten largest clones take 20% to 25%. CDR3 length: 15 amino acids. The TCR sequence derives from an elderly woman with acute or convalescent COVID-19. The chain recombines TRBV21-1 with TRBJ1-3; the table's D call TRBD1 went unverified against the DNA. TRBV21-1 is given as a pseudogene. Sequencing was done on a sample of peripheral blood. The CDR3 DNA reads as TGTGCCAGCAGCAAAGGGACAGGGAAAGGAAACACCATATATTTT. Translated, it gives CASSKGTGKGNTIYF.